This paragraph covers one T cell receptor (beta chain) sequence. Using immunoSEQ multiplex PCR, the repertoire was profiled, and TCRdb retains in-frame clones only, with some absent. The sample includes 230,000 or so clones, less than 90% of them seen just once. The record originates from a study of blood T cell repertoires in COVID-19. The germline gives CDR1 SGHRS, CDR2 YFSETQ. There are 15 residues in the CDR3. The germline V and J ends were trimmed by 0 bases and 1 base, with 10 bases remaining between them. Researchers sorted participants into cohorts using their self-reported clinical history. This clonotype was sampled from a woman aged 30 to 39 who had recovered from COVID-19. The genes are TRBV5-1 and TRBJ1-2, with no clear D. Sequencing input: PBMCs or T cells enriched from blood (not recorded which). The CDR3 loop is CASSLGFSGNYGYTF. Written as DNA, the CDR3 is TGCGCCAGCAGCTTGGGGTTTTCGGGTAACTATGGCTACACCTTC.